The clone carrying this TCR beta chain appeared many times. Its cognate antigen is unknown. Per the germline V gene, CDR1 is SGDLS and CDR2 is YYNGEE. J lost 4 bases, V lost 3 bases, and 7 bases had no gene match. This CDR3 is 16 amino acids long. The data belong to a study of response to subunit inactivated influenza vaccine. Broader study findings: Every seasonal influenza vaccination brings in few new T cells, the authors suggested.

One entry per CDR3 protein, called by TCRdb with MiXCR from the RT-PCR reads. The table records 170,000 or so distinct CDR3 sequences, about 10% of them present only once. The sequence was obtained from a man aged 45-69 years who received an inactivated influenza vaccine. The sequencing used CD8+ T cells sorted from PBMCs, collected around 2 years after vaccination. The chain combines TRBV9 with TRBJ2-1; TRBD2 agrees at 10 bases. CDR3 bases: TGTGCCAGCAGCGAGGGGACTAGCGAAAATTACAATGAGCAGTTCTTC. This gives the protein CASSEGTSENYNEQFF.